Listed here are 28 T cell receptor beta chains from one sample, sequenced in a study of shared clonotypes between healthy human individuals. It was CD45RO-negative cells, positively selected for CCR7, that made up naive CD8 cells, with terminally differentiated effector memory CD45RA+ cells excluded. Some clones are missing from TCRdb's copy, which holds only in-frame ones; the method was immunoSEQ multiplex PCR. Of hundreds of thousands of clones listed, roughly 98% are singletons. Specimen: naive CD8+ T cells sorted from blood. All receptors derive from a man aged 25-40 years in good health.

The V and J genes are TRBV27 and TRBJ1-5; 9 nucleotides align to TRBD1. The CDR3 runs 15 residues. J was trimmed by 3 bases and V by 6 bases; bases with no gene match: 6. In germline, CDR1 is MNHEY, CDR2 SMNVEV (reference sequence). CDR3 sequence reads: CASSIDRGNNQPQHF. CDR3 bases: TGTGCCAGCAGCATTGACAGGGGGAACAATCAGCCCCAGCATTTT.

The genes are TRBV25-1 and TRBJ1-4; no definite D call. This CDR3 spans 16 amino acids. The V end lost 4 bases, the J end lost 0 bases, and 12 bases lay between the germline ends. Germline CDR1 reads MGHDK; CDR2 reads SYGVNS. CDR3 loop: CASSGSRHATNEKLFF. The CDR3 DNA is TGTGCCAGCAGTGGCAGCAGGCACGCAACTAATGAAAAACTGTTTTTT.

This chain connects TRBV19 to TRBJ1-2, with 9 bases identical to TRBD1. V lost 7 bases, J lost 8 bases, and 8 bases stayed unmatched. This CDR3 region has 13 residues. Germline-derived CDR1 and CDR2 are LNHDA and SQIVND (reference sequence). In DNA form, the CDR3 reads TGTGCCAGTATCACACAGGGGGCAGCAGGCTACACCTTC. This codes for CASITQGAAGYTF.

The V gene is TRBV11-2, the J gene TRBJ2-5, with D hard to call. Germline V lookup: CDR1 SGHAT, CDR2 FQNNGV. V was shortened by 4 bases and J by 5 bases, with 20 bases between the two germline ends. The CDR3 loop spans 16 amino acids. The CDR3 region has the DNA TGTGCCAGCAGCTCCCTCGGCACAGAAGCGTGGGAGACCCAGTACTTC. Its protein is CASSSLGTEAWETQYF.

CDR3: CASSVGPSGYGYTF. The CDR3 nucleotides read TGCGCCAGCAGCGTAGGACCCAGCGGCTATGGCTACACCTTC. The chain has TRBV5-1 and TRBJ1-2; the D is unclear. The CDR3 runs 14 residues. CDR1 SGHRS and CDR2 YFSETQ come from the germline V gene. With 4 bases removed from V and 4 bases from J, the gap between germline ends came to 14 bases.

The chain uses TRBV18 and TRBJ2-1; possibly TRBD1 or TRBD2 for D (5 bases each). CDR1 KGHSH and CDR2 LQKENI come from the germline V gene. This CDR3 comprises 14 residues. Trimming removed 3 bases at V and 8 bases at J, with 14 bases between. CDR3 protein: CASSPGTPTDEQFF. CDR3 DNA: TGTGCCAGCTCACCCGGGACGCCGACAGATGAGCAGTTCTTC.

The J gene is TRBJ2-1, the V gene TRBV15; TRBD2 agrees at 9 bases. The CDR3 runs to 18 residues. CDR1 is LNHNV, CDR2 YYDKDF, per germline (reference sequence). With 4 bases clipped from V and 0 bases from J, the junction kept 10 bases outside the gene matches. CDR3 sequence (DNA): TGTGCCACCAGCACTGAGCGGGGGGCCCAGGGCTCCTACAATGAGCAGTTCTTC. This translates into CATSTERGAQGSYNEQFF.

J is TRBJ1-2 and V is TRBV29-1; D is undetermined. V was shortened by 3 bases and J by 4 bases, with 15 bases between the two germline ends. Looked up from germline, CDR1 is SQVTM and CDR2 is ANQGSEA. The CDR3 runs to 14 residues. The CDR3 nucleotides are TGCAGCGTTGATGACCCAAGAGGTGGCTATGGCTACACCTTC. Its protein is CSVDDPRGGYGYTF.

The chain uses TRBV23-1 and TRBJ2-6; D not resolved. TRBV23-1 is sorted into the ORF group, with uncertain function. CDR3 size: 16 residues. V dropped 0 bases and J dropped 2 bases, with 8 bases sitting between them. The CDR3 protein is CASSQSGRTGANVLTF. The CDR3 DNA sequence: TGCGCCAGCAGTCAATCTGGACGCACTGGGGCCAACGTCCTGACTTTC.

CDR3 sequence: CASTPRDRERDREQFF. CDR3 DNA: TGTGCCAGCACCCCCCGGGACAGGGAAAGGGATAGGGAGCAGTTCTTC. The chain recombines TRBV19 with TRBJ2-1; 9 nucleotides align to TRBD1. Trimming removed 9 bases from V and 10 bases from J; junction bases left unmatched: 19. CDR3 length equals 16 residues. CDR1 is LNHDA, CDR2 SQIVND, per germline (reference sequence).

The chain uses TRBV7-8 and TRBJ2-1; D is perhaps TRBD2 (5 bases). V lost 3 bases, J lost 0 bases, and 12 bases lay in between. Germline CDR1 is SGHVS and CDR2 is FQNEAQ. This CDR3 has 16 amino acids. CDR3 sequence reads: CASSFWAGSSYNEQFF. CDR3 nucleotides: TGTGCCAGCAGCTTCTGGGCGGGCTCCTCCTACAATGAGCAGTTCTTC.

The genes are TRBV29-1 and TRBJ2-2; D gene ambiguous. Trimming cost V 5 bases and J 8 bases, with 12 bases left between them. The CDR3 extends over 12 amino acids. The V gene's germline CDR1 is SQVTM and CDR2 ANQGSEA. In DNA form, the CDR3 reads TGCAGCGTTCGGACCTCGCCAGGGGAGCTGTTTTTT. Amino acid sequence: CSVRTSPGELFF.

The V gene is TRBV9, the J gene TRBJ2-1; D gene unclear. The CDR3 runs to 11 residues. Germline V gene sequence: CDR1 SGDLS, CDR2 YYNGEE. Trimming took 4 bases from V and 5 from J, leaving 4 bases between them. The CDR3 protein is CASSTHNEQFF. The CDR3 region has the DNA TGTGCCAGCAGCACCCACAATGAGCAGTTCTTC.

This chain joins TRBV2 and TRBJ2-2, with D possibly matching TRBD2 (5 bases). The CDR3 extends over 15 amino acids. Germline V CDR1 and CDR2: SNHLY, FYNNEI. Between the trimmed V and J ends, which lost 6 bases and 5 bases, there was a span of 16 bases. The CDR3 DNA sequence: TGTGCCAGCAGCGGACTCGCCACTCTGACCGGGGAGCTGTTTTTT. Residues: CASSGLATLTGELFF.

The chain recombines TRBV5-6 with TRBJ1-1; D is ambiguous. Germline V gives CDR1 SGHDT, CDR2 YYEEEE. V was clipped by 4 bases and J by 2 bases, with 12 bases between them. The CDR3 is 14 amino acids. This CDR3 is CASSQVASNTEAFF. The CDR3 DNA reads as TGTGCCAGCAGCCAGGTCGCTTCAAACACTGAAGCTTTCTTT.

This chain uses TRBV27 with TRBJ1-2; D not resolved. Germline V gene lookup returns CDR1 MNHEY and CDR2 SMNVEV (reference sequence). The V end was cut by 0 bases, the J end by 7 bases, with 18 bases between. The CDR3 length is 16 residues. The CDR3 loop reads CASSLSLPRGALGYTF. The CDR3, as DNA: TGTGCCAGCAGTTTATCCCTCCCCCGGGGAGCCCTTGGCTACACCTTC.

A word on this clone: The same CDR3 also results from other DNA sequences found in this sample. The J gene is TRBJ2-7, the V gene TRBV2; D gene unclear. Trimming took 8 bases from V and 0 from J, leaving 2 bases between them. The CDR3 extends over 10 amino acids. Germline loops: CDR1 SNHLY, CDR2 FYNNEI. Here the CDR3 DNA reads TGTGCCAGCGTCTCCTACGAGCAGTACTTC. It translates to CASVSYEQYF.

The chain recombines TRBV7-8 with TRBJ1-3, with 7 bases matching TRBD1. Trimming removed 1 base from V and 4 bases from J; junction bases left unmatched: 7. Germline V gene data show CDR1 as SGHVS and CDR2 as FQNEAQ. The CDR3 consists of 16 residues. CDR3 nucleotide sequence: TGTGCCAGCAGCTTAGTACAGGGGTTAGGAGGAAACACCATATATTTT. Its protein product is CASSLVQGLGGNTIYF.

V usage is TRBV9 and J usage is TRBJ2-1; 7 bases are shared with TRBD1. The CDR3 extends over 15 amino acids. The ends lost 3 bases at V and 2 bases at J; junction bases unmatched: 5. Per the germline V gene, CDR1 is SGDLS and CDR2 is YYNGEE. CDR3 sequence: CASSEKGATYNEQFF. CDR3 DNA: TGTGCCAGCAGCGAGAAGGGGGCAACCTACAATGAGCAGTTCTTC.

Concerning this clone itself: This specimen includes other DNA sequences encoding the same CDR3. The chain is built from TRBV29-1 and TRBJ1-1, with D unresolved. The CDR3 spans 11 residues. The germline gives CDR1 SQVTM, CDR2 ANQGSEA. Trimming removed 4 bases from V and 2 bases from J, with 5 bases in between. CDR3 sequence: CSVGLNTEAFF. CDR3 nucleotide sequence: TGCAGCGTTGGGCTTAACACTGAAGCTTTCTTT.

The chain recombines TRBV27 with TRBJ1-1; tentatively, D is TRBD1 (6 bases). V lost 8 bases and J lost 5, with 12 bases in between. The CDR3 spans 12 residues. Germline CDR1 MNHEY, CDR2 SMNVEV (reference sequence). The CDR3 DNA reads TGTGCCAGCCGAACAGGGAGGACTGAAGCTTTCTTT. It yields the protein CASRTGRTEAFF.

Regarding this clone: Other DNA variants within this sample encode the same CDR3. The chain couples TRBV7-2 to TRBJ1-2, with a weak D call TRBD1 (5 bases). CDR1 is SGHTA, CDR2 FQGNSA, per germline. V was cut by 1 base and J by 8 bases, with 11 bases left in between. The CDR3 is 13 residues long. The CDR3 sequence: CASSLGLGGGYTF. The CDR3 DNA sequence: TGTGCCAGCAGCTTAGGCTTGGGGGGGGGCTACACCTTC.

J is TRBJ1-1 and V is TRBV27; 10 positions agree with TRBD1. The ends lost 2 bases at V and 3 bases at J; junction bases unmatched: 3. The CDR3 runs 15 residues. Germline V gene data show CDR1 as MNHEY and CDR2 as SMNVEV (reference sequence). The CDR3 coding sequence is TGTGCCAGCAGTTTAGGGGGGACAGGGGACACTGAAGCTTTCTTT. Translating gives CASSLGGTGDTEAFF.

The chain has TRBV5-1 and TRBJ2-3, with D perhaps given as TRBD1 or TRBD2 (5 bases each). CDR1 and CDR2 from the germline V gene are SGHRS and YFSETQ. This CDR3 is built from 18 residues. V lost 0 bases, J lost 2 bases, and 19 bases lay in between. CDR3 protein: CASSLVSGAGTDTDTQYF. The CDR3 region has the DNA TGCGCCAGCAGCTTGGTGTCCGGCGCAGGGACGGACACAGATACGCAGTATTTT.

Concerning this clone: Other DNA sequences from this sample encode an identical CDR3 as well. The chain links TRBV27 to TRBJ2-1; D remains ambiguous. The CDR3 has 13 amino acids. Between the trimmed V and J ends, which lost 6 bases and 4 bases, there was a span of 10 bases. From germline, CDR1 is MNHEY and CDR2 SMNVEV (reference sequence). In DNA, the CDR3 is TGTGCCAGCAGCTTCTCCTCGTACAATGAGCAGTTCTTC. Residues: CASSFSSYNEQFF.

The chain couples TRBV5-6 to TRBJ1-1, with 9 bases fitting TRBD1. Germline values: CDR1 SGHDT, CDR2 YYEEEE. The CDR3 length is 13 residues. V lost 3 bases and J lost 9; bases outside the gene matches: 6. In DNA, the CDR3 is TGTGCCAGCAGCTGGGGGACAGGGAATCAAGCTTTCTTT. This codes for CASSWGTGNQAFF.

The chain couples TRBV29-1 to TRBJ2-1, with a weak D call TRBD2 (7 bases). Germline CDR1 is SQVTM and CDR2 is ANQGSEA. This CDR3 region has 15 residues. V shed 1 base and J shed 1 base, with 11 bases lying between them. The DNA for the CDR3 is TGCAGCGTTGAAGGGGGGGGCGAATCCTACAATGAGCAGTTCTTC. This gives the protein CSVEGGGESYNEQFF.

This chain links TRBV6-1 with TRBJ2-7, with 11 bases aligning to TRBD1. Germline CDR1 is MNHNS and CDR2 is SASEGT. CDR3 length: 15 amino acids. The ends lost 7 bases at V and 0 bases at J; junction bases unmatched: 5. The CDR3 DNA reads as TGTGCCAGCAACTATGGACAGGGGGCCTCCTACGAGCAGTACTTC. Translation gives CASNYGQGASYEQYF.